A single sample is the source of the 23 T cell receptor beta chains below, sequenced in a study of T cell repertoires in cytomegalovirus infection. MiXCR was run by TCRdb on the reads, yielding one entry per CDR3 protein. The table shows 290,000 or so distinct CDR3 sequences, with around 9.1% occurring only once. The sequenced sample was PBMCs. These receptors came from a human donor in good health (CMV status not recorded). Some clones in this sample may be carry-over from other donors' samples.

This clonotype showed up many times. V is TRBV12-3 or TRBV12-4 and J is TRBJ2-3; D call uncertain. The CDR3 is 12 residues long. The V and J ends lost 1 base and 4 bases respectively, with 3 bases between them. In DNA, the CDR3 is TGTGCCAGCAGTTTAGACGCAGATACGCAGTATTTT. Amino acid sequence: CASSLDADTQYF.

This clonotype occurred a few times. This chain links TRBV5-1 with TRBJ2-3, with D maybe TRBD1 (6 bases). This CDR3 has 15 amino acids. The germline CDR1 and CDR2 sequences are SGHRS and YFSETQ. V was trimmed by 4 bases and J by 3 bases, leaving 15 bases between them. In DNA, the CDR3 is TGCGCCAGCAGCCTGCTTACAGGGATAACAGATACGCAGTATTTT. Its protein product is CASSLLTGITDTQYF.

This clonotype showed up many times. The J gene is TRBJ1-1, the V gene TRBV19, with 7 bases lining up with TRBD1. Germline values: CDR1 LNHDA, CDR2 SQIVND (reference sequence). Trimming removed 4 bases from V and 3 bases from J; junction bases left unmatched: 8. The CDR3 runs 15 residues. DNA for the CDR3: TGTGCCAGTAGTAGTAGACAGGGTGGGTACACTGAAGCTTTCTTT. It encodes CASSSRQGGYTEAFF.

V is TRBV2 and J is TRBJ2-2; maybe TRBD1 (6 bases). The CDR3 totals 14 residues. The V and J ends lost 1 base and 4 bases respectively, with 7 bases between them. Germline V gives CDR1 SNHLY, CDR2 FYNNEI. Here the CDR3 reads CASSEEGGTGELFF. CDR3 DNA sequence: TGTGCCAGCAGTGAAGAAGGGGGCACCGGGGAGCTGTTTTTT.

This clonotype was seen at least ten times. The chain combines TRBV20-1 with TRBJ2-7; 8 nucleotides match TRBD1. Germline loops: CDR1 DFQATT, CDR2 SNEGSKA (reference sequence). The CDR3 is 13 residues long. The V gene end was trimmed by 6 bases and the J gene end by 4 bases; junction bases not matched to a gene: 8. The CDR3 coding sequence is TGCAGTGCCAACGACAGGGGTGGGTACGAGCAGTACTTC. This encodes CSANDRGGYEQYF.

This clonotype was detected ten times or more. V gene TRBV6-5 combines with J gene TRBJ1-2, with D uncertain. From germline, CDR1 is MNHEY and CDR2 SVGAGI. V lost 0 bases and J 3 bases, leaving 11 bases between the germline ends. This CDR3 region has 15 residues. The CDR3 reads CASSYSKGGYYGYTF. DNA of the CDR3: TGTGCCAGCAGTTACTCGAAGGGAGGATACTATGGCTACACCTTC.

This clonotype was found many times. The chain couples TRBV7-2 to TRBJ2-3; no definite D call. Germline lookup yields CDR1 SGHTA and CDR2 FQGNSA. The CDR3 is made up of 15 amino acids. Trimming stripped 5 bases from V and 1 base from J, with 13 bases between. CDR3 loop: CASSAGQVGTDTQYF. CDR3 DNA sequence: TGTGCCAGCAGCGCCGGGCAGGTGGGCACAGATACGCAGTATTTT.

This clonotype was detected ten times or more. This chain links TRBV6-5 with TRBJ2-5; D ambiguous. Germline CDR1 is MNHEY and CDR2 is SVGAGI. CDR3 size: 14 residues. V was cut by 5 bases and J by 0 bases, with 10 bases left in between. CDR3 in amino acids: CASSRTVYQETQYF. The CDR3 DNA is TGTGCCAGCAGTCGGACGGTGTACCAAGAGACCCAGTACTTC.

This clonotype was detected many times. The chain uses TRBV7-8 and TRBJ1-5; TRBD1 matches 7 bases. J lost 3 bases, V lost 5 bases, and 4 bases had no gene match. CDR3 length equals 14 residues. Germline values: CDR1 SGHVS, CDR2 FQNEAQ. In DNA, the CDR3 is TGTGCCAGCAGCCCAGGGGGATACAATCAGCCCCAGCATTTT. It is translated as CASSPGGYNQPQHF.

There are many counts of this clonotype. This rearrangement joins TRBV7-3 to TRBJ2-7; either TRBD1 or TRBD2 may supply D (5 bases each). Per the germline V gene, CDR1 is SGHTA and CDR2 is FQGTGA. This CDR3 is built from 13 residues. V was pared by 5 bases and J by 6 bases, with 14 bases between. CDR3 region: CASSRDGESEQYV. The DNA of the CDR3 is TGTGCCAGCAGCCGGGACGGAGAGAGCGAGCAGTACGTC.

This clonotype was picked up many times. This rearrangement joins TRBV6-5 to TRBJ2-1; possibly TRBD1 for D (7 bases). Trimming took off 2 bases at V and 9 bases at J, with 17 bases between the two ends. The CDR3 extends over 15 amino acids. Per germline, CDR1 MNHEY and CDR2 SVGAGI. The CDR3: CASSYVRQGGGEQFF. In nucleotides, the CDR3 is TGTGCCAGCAGTTACGTCCGACAGGGAGGCGGTGAGCAGTTCTTC.

The table lists this clonotype with a few counts. The rearrangement links TRBV5-5 to TRBJ1-1; 7 bases match TRBD1. Per the germline V gene, CDR1 is SGHKS and CDR2 is YYEKEE (reference sequence). J was trimmed by 0 bases and V by 2 bases; bases with no gene match: 4. This CDR3 is 15 amino acids long. CDR3 DNA: TGTGCCAGCAGCTTTGATCAGGGGGTGAACACTGAAGCTTTCTTT. This gives the protein CASSFDQGVNTEAFF.

In its sample, this clonotype was seen many times. The chain uses TRBV4-2 and TRBJ1-1; D is undetermined. From germline, CDR1 is LGHNA and CDR2 YNFKEQ. V was cut by 5 bases and J by 6 bases, with 19 bases left in between. The CDR3 is 15 amino acids. DNA for the CDR3: TGTGCCAGCAGCATACTCTGGGATTCAAAGCCTGAAGCTTTCTTT. This gives the protein CASSILWDSKPEAFF.

This clonotype was seen a few times. CDR3 loop: CASSPEGRTEAFF. In nucleotides, the CDR3 is TGTGCCAGCTCACCTGAGGGGCGAACTGAAGCTTTCTTT. The rearrangement links TRBV18 to TRBJ1-1; a possible D gene is TRBD1 (5 bases). This CDR3 has 13 amino acids. Germline V gene data show CDR1 as KGHSH and CDR2 as LQKENI. The V end lost 3 bases, the J end lost 5 bases, and 10 bases lay between the germline ends. The full variable domain, its missing parts supplied by reference TRBV18 and TRBJ1-1, is NAGVMQNPRHLVRRRGQEARLRCSPMKGHSHVYWYRQLPEEGLKFMVYLQKENIIDESGMPKERFSAEFPKEGPSILRIQQVVRGDSAAYFCASSPEGRTEAFFGQGTRLTVV.

The chain recombines TRBV20-1 with TRBJ2-7; 12 nucleotides align to TRBD2. Germline CDR1 reads DFQATT; CDR2 reads SNEGSKA (reference sequence). The ends lost 5 bases at V and 6 bases at J; junction bases unmatched: 8. The CDR3 length is 14 residues. The CDR3 loop is CSALAGGPATEQYV. The CDR3 nucleotides read TGCAGTGCTCTAGCGGGGGGGCCGGCAACCGAGCAGTACGTC.

This clonotype was picked up many times. This sequence joins TRBV7-2 and TRBJ2-1; D is uncertain. The CDR3 is 13 residues long. Deletions cut 5 bases from V and 5 bases from J, with 10 bases between. Germline V gene data show CDR1 as SGHTA and CDR2 as FQGNSA. In nucleotides, the CDR3 is TGTGCCAGCAGCGAGCTTTTGGACAATGAGCAGTTCTTC. Protein sequence: CASSELLDNEQFF.

This clonotype was recorded at least ten times. The gene calls are TRBV7-8 and TRBJ2-2, with TRBD2 matching over 8 bases. The V segment lost 2 bases and the J segment 5 bases; nucleotides outside the gene matches: 1. CDR3 size: 14 residues. CDR1 is SGHVS, CDR2 FQNEAQ, per germline. Here the CDR3 reads CASSLTGGTGELFF. The CDR3 region has the DNA TGTGCCAGCAGCTTAACGGGGGGGACCGGGGAGCTGTTTTTT.

This clonotype was observed at least ten times. V is TRBV6-5 and J is TRBJ2-7; 10 bases match TRBD2. There are 13 residues in the CDR3. Germline values: CDR1 MNHEY, CDR2 SVGAGI. J lost 1 base, V lost 6 bases, and 0 bases had no gene match. CDR3 protein: CASRTSGSYEQYF. The CDR3 DNA sequence: TGTGCCAGCAGGACTAGCGGGTCCTACGAGCAGTACTTC.

This clonotype was counted a few times. The chain combines TRBV20-1 with TRBJ1-4; possibly TRBD1 for D (5 bases). CDR3 length: 12 amino acids. The V end lost 6 bases, the J end lost 8 bases, and 13 bases lay between the germline ends. CDR1 is DFQATT, CDR2 SNEGSKA, per germline (reference sequence). CDR3 amino acids: CSASGAREKLFF. In DNA, the CDR3 is TGCAGTGCCAGTGGGGCCCGCGAAAAACTGTTTTTT.

This clonotype was seen ten or more times. The chain uses TRBV28 and TRBJ2-1; 9 nucleotides align to TRBD1. With V trimmed by 9 bases and J by 6 bases, 6 bases remained unmatched. The germline CDR1 and CDR2 sequences are MDHEN and SYDVKM. This CDR3 has 13 residues. DNA for the CDR3: TGTGCCAGTCGACAGGGGGTAGGCAATGAGCAGTTCTTC. Translated: CASRQGVGNEQFF.

This clonotype was recorded at least ten times. CDR3 DNA: TGTGCCAGCAGCCCTAATACCGGGAGCTATGGCTACACCTTC. Its translation: CASSPNTGSYGYTF. V gene TRBV7-2 combines with J gene TRBJ1-2; D ambiguous. Trimming took off 5 bases at V and 4 bases at J, with 14 bases between the two ends. Germline lookup yields CDR1 SGHTA and CDR2 FQGNSA. The CDR3 length is 14 residues.

This clonotype occurred many times. This rearrangement joins TRBV12-3 or TRBV12-4 to TRBJ1-1; D is ambiguous. Trimming pared 6 bases from V and 8 bases from J, leaving 13 bases between. CDR3 size: 12 residues. The CDR3 bases are TGTGCCAGCAGCCCGGACGGCCGAGAAGCTTTCTTT. It codes for CASSPDGREAFF.

This clonotype has ten or more counts. This chain links TRBV29-1 with TRBJ2-5, with D perhaps matching TRBD1 (5 bases). Trimming stripped 8 bases from V and 5 bases from J, with 18 bases between. The CDR3 runs to 13 residues. Per the germline V gene, CDR1 is SQVTM and CDR2 is ANQGSEA. Here the CDR3 reads CSSLIKNRETQYF. As DNA, the CDR3 is TGCAGCTCCCTCATTAAGAACAGGGAGACCCAGTACTTC.